The T cell receptor beta chain described here comes from a study of PD-L1 blockade in urothelial cancer. Study summary: The patients first took atezolizumab in 2014, receiving 1,200 mg intravenously every 3 weeks. It was at 3 weeks (second dose) and 6 weeks after treatment start that blood was analyzed.

Clones were read by immunoSEQ multiplex PCR, and TCRdb kept only the in-frame ones, dropping some. This sample has 45,000 or so clones, with around 88% found just once. The CDR3 length is 15 residues. Germline-derived CDR1 and CDR2 are KGHSH and LQKENI. Germline trimming cut 2 bases from V and 7 bases from J; bases unmatched to any gene: 7. The receptor's source is a man of 80 years or more with urothelial cancer. The V gene is TRBV18, the J gene TRBJ2-1, with TRBD2 matching 8 bases. Sample: PBMCs, taken around atezolizumab (anti-PD-L1) treatment. The CDR3: CASSPGKSGSNEQFF. CDR3 nucleotide sequence: TGTGCCAGCTCACCAGGAAAAAGCGGGAGTAATGAGCAGTTCTTC.